This T cell receptor (beta chain) was profiled in a study of T-cell reconstitution after alpha-beta-depleted transplantation in children. Library preparation (for TCRbeta) was performed with unique molecular identifiers. TCRdb called the PCR reads again in MiXCR, with one record for every CDR3 protein. The table records about 72,000 distinct CDR3 sequences, 7% to 8% of them present only once. Germline trimming cut 3 bases from V and 3 bases from J; bases unmatched to any gene: 5. This CDR3 spans 14 amino acids. This clonotype was observed many times. This receptor was obtained from a human donor who donated a stem cell graft to a child with acute lymphoblastic leukemia. The input for sequencing was PBMCs from the stem cell graft donor, taken from the stem cell graft. V usage is TRBV12-3 or TRBV12-4 and J usage is TRBJ2-7, with 7 bases that match TRBD2. CDR3 protein: CASSFGLAVYEQYF. The CDR3 DNA reads TGTGCCAGCAGTTTCGGGCTAGCGGTCTACGAGCAGTACTTC.